This TCR beta chain was profiled in a study of blood T cell repertoires in COVID-19. In the study overall: T cells, B-cell-depleted T cells, or PBMCs supplied cDNA or gDNA.

Cohort assignment relied on participant-reported clinical history. Cohort 3 donors were reported recovered after two negative PCRs, clearance, or symptom resolution. Per the original methods: Counts of nucleated cells, estimated from reference gene primer amplification, were obtained. Measured with immunoSEQ multiplex PCR; TCRdb has only the in-frame clones, and not every one. V, J and clone size derive from that table, while D and trimming were established from the DNA sequence. Of approximately 280,000 clones listed, approximately 81% are singletons. V shed 3 bases and J shed 3 bases, with 9 bases lying between them. The CDR3 extends over 13 amino acids. Germline-derived CDR1 and CDR2 are LGHNA and YNFKEQ.

The specimen was PBMCs or T cells enriched from blood (not recorded which). The TCR comes from a woman aged 45-65 years who had recovered from COVID-19. The J gene is TRBJ2-7, the V gene TRBV4-2; D is uncertain. The chain's CDR3 is CASSHLSSYEQYF. The CDR3, as DNA: TGTGCCAGCAGCCATCTCTCTAGCTACGAGCAGTACTTC.